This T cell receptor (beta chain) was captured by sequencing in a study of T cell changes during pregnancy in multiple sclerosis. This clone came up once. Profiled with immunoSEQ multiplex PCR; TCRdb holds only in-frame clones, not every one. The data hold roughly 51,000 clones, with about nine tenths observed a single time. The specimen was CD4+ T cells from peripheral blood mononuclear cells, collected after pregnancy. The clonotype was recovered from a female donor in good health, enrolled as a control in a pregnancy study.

CDR3 nucleotide sequence: TGTGCCAGAAGCAGAGGCTTTTGGACCCAGTACTTC. Amino acid sequence: CARSRGFWTQYF. The chain links TRBV5-3 to TRBJ2-5; no reliable D call. TRBV5-3 is an ORF for which the function is uncertain. CDR3 length: 12 amino acids. The V and J ends lost 4 bases and 7 bases respectively, with 11 bases between them.